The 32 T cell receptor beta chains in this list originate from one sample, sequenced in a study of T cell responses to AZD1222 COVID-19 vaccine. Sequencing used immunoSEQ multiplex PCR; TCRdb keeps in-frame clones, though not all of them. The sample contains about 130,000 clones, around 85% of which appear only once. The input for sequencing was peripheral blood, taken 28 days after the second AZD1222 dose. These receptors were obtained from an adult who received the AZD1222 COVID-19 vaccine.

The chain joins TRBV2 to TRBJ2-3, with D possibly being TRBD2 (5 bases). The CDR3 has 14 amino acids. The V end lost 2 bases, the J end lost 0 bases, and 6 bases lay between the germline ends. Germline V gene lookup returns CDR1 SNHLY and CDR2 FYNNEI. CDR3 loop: CASSELASTDTQYF. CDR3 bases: TGTGCCAGCAGTGAACTAGCAAGCACAGATACGCAGTATTTT.

The chain's CDR3 is CASSLEPRDEQFF. The DNA of the CDR3 is TGTGCCAGCAGTTTAGAACCTAGGGATGAGCAGTTCTTC. The V call is TRBV28, the J call TRBJ2-1; D uncertain. CDR3 size: 13 residues. The V and J ends lost 2 bases and 8 bases respectively, with 10 bases between them. Germline V gene data show CDR1 as MDHEN and CDR2 as SYDVKM.

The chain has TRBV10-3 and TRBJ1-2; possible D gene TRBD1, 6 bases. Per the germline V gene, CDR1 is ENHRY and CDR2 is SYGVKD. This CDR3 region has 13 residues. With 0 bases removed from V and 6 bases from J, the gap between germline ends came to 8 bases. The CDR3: CAISESQGHGYTF. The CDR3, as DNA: TGTGCCATCAGTGAGTCACAGGGTCATGGCTACACCTTC.

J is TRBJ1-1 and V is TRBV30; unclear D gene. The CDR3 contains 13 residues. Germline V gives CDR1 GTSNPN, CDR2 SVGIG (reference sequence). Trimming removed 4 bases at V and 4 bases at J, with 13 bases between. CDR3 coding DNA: TGTGCCTGGATAAACGGGAAGGGCACTGAAGCTTTCTTT. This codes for CAWINGKGTEAFF.

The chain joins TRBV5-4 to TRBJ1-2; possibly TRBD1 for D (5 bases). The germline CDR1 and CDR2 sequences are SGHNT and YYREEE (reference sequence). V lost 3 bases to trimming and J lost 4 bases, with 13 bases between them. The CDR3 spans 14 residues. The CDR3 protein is CASSWVVGGYGYTF. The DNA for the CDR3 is TGTGCCAGCAGCTGGGTGGTGGGGGGCTATGGCTACACCTTC.

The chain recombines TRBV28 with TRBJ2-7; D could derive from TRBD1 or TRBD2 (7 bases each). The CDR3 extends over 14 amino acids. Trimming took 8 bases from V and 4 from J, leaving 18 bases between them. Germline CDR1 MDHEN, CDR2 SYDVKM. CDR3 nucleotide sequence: TGTGCCAGCGGTCAGTTTCAGGGGGGGTACGAGCAGTACTTC. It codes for CASGQFQGGYEQYF.

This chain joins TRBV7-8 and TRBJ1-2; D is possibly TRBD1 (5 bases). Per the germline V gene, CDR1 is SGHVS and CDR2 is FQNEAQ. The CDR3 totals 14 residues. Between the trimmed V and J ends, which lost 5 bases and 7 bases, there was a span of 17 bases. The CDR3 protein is CASSTRGVTSGYTF. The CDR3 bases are TGTGCCAGCAGCACACGAGGGGTGACGAGTGGCTACACCTTC. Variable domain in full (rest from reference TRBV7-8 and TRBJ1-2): GAGVSQSPRYKVAKRGQDVALRCDPISGHVSLFWYQQALGQGPEFLTYFQNEAQLDKSGLPSDRFFAERPEGSVSTLKIQRTQQEDSAVYLCASSTRGVTSGYTFGSGTRLTVV.

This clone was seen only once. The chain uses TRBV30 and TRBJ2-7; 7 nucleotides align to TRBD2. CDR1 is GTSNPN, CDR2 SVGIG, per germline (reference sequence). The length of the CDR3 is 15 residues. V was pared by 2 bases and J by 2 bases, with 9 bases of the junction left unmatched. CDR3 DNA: TGTGCCTGGAGTAGTACGGGGGGTTTTGCCTACGAGCAGTACTTC. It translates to CAWSSTGGFAYEQYF.

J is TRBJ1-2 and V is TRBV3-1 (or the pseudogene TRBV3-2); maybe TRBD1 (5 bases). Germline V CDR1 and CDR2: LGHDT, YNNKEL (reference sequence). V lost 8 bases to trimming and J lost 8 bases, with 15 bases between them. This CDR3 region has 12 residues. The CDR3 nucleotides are TGTGCCAGCGGGGGGGAGCAGGGCGGCTACACCTTC. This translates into CASGGEQGGYTF.

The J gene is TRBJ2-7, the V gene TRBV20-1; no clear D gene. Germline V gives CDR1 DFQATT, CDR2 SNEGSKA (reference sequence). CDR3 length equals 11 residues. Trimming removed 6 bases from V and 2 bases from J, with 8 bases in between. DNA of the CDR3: TGCAGTGCCTCGGGTGCCTACGAGCAGTACTTC. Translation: CSASGAYEQYF.

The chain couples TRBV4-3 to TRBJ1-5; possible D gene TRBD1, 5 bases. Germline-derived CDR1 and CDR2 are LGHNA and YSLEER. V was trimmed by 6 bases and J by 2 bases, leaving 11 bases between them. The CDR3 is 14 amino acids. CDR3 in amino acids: CASRQDHGNQPQHF. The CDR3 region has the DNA TGCGCCAGCAGACAGGACCACGGCAATCAGCCCCAGCATTTT.

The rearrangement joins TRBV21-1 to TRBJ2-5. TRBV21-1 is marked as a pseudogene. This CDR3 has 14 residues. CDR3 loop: CASSGPARRETQYF. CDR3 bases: TGTGCCAGCAGCGGCCCGGCAAGAAGGGAGACCCAGTACTTC.

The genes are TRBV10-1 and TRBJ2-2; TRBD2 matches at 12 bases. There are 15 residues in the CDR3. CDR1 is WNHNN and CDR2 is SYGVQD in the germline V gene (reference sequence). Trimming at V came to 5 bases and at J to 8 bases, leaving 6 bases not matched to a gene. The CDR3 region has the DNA TGCGCCAGCAGTTACGGACTAGCGGGGACGGGGGAGCTGTTTTTT. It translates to CASSYGLAGTGELFF.

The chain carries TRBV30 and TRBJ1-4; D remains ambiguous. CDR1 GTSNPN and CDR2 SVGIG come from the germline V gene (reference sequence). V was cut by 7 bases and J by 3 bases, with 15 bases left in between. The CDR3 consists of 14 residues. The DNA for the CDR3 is TGTGCCTCTGGCCTCCTTCCAGCTAATGAAAAACTGTTTTTT. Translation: CASGLLPANEKLFF.

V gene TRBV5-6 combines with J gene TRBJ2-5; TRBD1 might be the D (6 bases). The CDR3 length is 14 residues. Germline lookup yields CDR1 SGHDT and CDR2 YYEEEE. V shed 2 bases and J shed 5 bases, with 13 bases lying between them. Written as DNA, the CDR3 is TGTGCCAGCAGCTTTACAGGGATCCGGGAGACCCAGTACTTC. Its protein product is CASSFTGIRETQYF.

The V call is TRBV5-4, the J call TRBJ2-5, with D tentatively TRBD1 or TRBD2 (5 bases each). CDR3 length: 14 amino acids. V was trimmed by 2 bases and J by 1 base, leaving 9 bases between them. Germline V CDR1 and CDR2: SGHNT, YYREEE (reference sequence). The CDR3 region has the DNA TGTGCCAGCAGCTTTAGGGACGGCCAAGAGACCCAGTACTTC. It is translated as CASSFRDGQETQYF.

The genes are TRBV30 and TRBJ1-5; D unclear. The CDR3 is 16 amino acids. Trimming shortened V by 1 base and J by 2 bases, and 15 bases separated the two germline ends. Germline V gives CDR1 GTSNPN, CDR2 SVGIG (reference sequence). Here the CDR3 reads CAWSGYSSTGNQPQHF. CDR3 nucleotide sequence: TGTGCCTGGAGTGGTTACTCATCGACGGGCAATCAGCCCCAGCATTTT.

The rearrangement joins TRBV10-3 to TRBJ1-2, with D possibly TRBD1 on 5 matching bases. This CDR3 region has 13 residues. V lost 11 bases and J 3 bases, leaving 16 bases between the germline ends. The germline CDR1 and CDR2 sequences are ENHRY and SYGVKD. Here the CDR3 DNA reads TGTGCCTTCGGGGCGGACTATGACTATGGCTACACCTTC. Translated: CAFGADYDYGYTF.

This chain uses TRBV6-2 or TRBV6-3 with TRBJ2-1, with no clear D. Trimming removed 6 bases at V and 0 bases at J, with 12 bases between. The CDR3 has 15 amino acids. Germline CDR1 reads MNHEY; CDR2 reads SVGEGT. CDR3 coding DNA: TGTGCCAGCAGCCTTCGGTTAAGCTCCTACAATGAGCAGTTCTTC. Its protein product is CASSLRLSSYNEQFF.

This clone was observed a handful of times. CDR3: CASRTDPNTEAFF. The CDR3 coding sequence is TGCGCCAGCAGGACGGATCCGAACACTGAAGCTTTCTTT. The chain recombines TRBV5-1 with TRBJ1-1; D is unresolved. The germline V gene has CDR1 SGHRS and CDR2 YFSETQ. The CDR3 extends over 13 amino acids. The V end was cut by 5 bases, the J end by 1 base, with 9 bases between. Combining the CDR3 with reference TRBV5-1 and TRBJ1-1 gives the whole variable domain KAGVTQTPRYLIKTRGQQVTLSCSPISGHRSVSWYQQTPGQGLQFLFEYFSETQRNKGNFPGRFSGRQFSNSRSEMNVSTLELGDSALYLCASRTDPNTEAFFGQGTRLTVV.

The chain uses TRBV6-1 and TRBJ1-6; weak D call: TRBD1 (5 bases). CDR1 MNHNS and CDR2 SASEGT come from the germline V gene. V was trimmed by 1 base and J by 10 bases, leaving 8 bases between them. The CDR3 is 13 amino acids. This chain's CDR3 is CASSEDGGSPLHF. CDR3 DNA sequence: TGTGCCAGCAGTGAAGACGGGGGGTCACCCCTCCACTTT.

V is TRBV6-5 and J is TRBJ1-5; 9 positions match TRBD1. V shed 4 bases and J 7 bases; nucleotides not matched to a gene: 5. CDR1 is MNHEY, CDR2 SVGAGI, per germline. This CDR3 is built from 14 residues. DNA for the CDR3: TGTGCCAGCAGTTTGACAGGGGGTGAACAGCCCCAGCATTTT. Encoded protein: CASSLTGGEQPQHF.

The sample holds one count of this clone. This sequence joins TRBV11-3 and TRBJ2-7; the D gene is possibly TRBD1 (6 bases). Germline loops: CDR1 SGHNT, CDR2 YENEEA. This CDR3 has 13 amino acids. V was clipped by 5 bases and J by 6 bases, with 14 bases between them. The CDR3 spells CASSHRRDTEQYF. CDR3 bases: TGTGCCAGCAGCCACCGCCGGGACACCGAGCAGTACTTC.

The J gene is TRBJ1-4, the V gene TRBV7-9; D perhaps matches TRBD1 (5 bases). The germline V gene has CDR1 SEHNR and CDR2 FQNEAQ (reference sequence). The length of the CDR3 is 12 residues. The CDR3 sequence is CVRGQGGEKLFF. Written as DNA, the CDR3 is TGTGTACGCGGGCAGGGTGGCGAAAAACTGTTTTTT. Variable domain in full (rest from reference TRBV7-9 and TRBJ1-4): DTGVSQNPRHKITKRGQNVTFRCDPISEHNRLYWYRQTLGQGPEFLTYFQNEAQLEKSRLLSDRFSAERPKGSFSTLEIQRTEQGDSAMYLCVRGQGGEKLFFGSGTQLSVL.

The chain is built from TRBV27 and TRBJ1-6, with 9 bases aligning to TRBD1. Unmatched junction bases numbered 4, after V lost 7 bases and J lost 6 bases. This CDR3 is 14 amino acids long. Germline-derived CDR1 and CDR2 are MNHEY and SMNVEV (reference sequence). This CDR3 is CASNTGQGNSPLHF. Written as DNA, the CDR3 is TGTGCCAGCAATACGGGACAGGGTAATTCACCCCTCCACTTT.

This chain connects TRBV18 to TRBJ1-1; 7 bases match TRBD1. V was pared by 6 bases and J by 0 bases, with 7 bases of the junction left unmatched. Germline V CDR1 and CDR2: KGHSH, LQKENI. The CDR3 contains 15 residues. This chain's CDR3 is CASSAGGQMNTEAFF. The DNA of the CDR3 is TGTGCCAGCTCCGCGGGGGGACAGATGAACACTGAAGCTTTCTTT.

Here the CDR3 reads CASSLWQGGSPLHF. CDR3 nucleotide sequence: TGTGCCAGCAGCTTATGGCAGGGCGGTTCACCCCTCCACTTT. The rearrangement joins TRBV7-2 to TRBJ1-6; the D gene is possibly TRBD1 (5 bases). V shed 2 bases and J shed 9 bases, with 11 bases lying between them. The V gene's germline CDR1 is SGHTA and CDR2 FQGNSA. The CDR3 is made up of 14 amino acids.

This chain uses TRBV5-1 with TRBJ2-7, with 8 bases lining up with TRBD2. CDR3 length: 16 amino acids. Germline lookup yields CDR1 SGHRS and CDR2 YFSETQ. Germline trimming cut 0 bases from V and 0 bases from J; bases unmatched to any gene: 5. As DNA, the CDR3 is TGCGCCAGCAGCTTGGAAAGCGGGGGAAACTCCTACGAGCAGTACTTC. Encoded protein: CASSLESGGNSYEQYF. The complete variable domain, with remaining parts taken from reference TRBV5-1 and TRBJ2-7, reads KAGVTQTPRYLIKTRGQQVTLSCSPISGHRSVSWYQQTPGQGLQFLFEYFSETQRNKGNFPGRFSGRQFSNSRSEMNVSTLELGDSALYLCASSLESGGNSYEQYFGPGTRLTVT.

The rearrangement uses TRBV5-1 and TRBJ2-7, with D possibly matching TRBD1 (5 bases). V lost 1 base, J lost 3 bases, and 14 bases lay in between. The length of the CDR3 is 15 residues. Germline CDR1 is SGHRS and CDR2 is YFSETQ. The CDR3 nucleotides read TGCGCCAGCAGCTTGCGTTCAGGGATGGACTACGAGCAGTACTTC. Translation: CASSLRSGMDYEQYF. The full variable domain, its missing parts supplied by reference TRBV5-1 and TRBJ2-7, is KAGVTQTPRYLIKTRGQQVTLSCSPISGHRSVSWYQQTPGQGLQFLFEYFSETQRNKGNFPGRFSGRQFSNSRSEMNVSTLELGDSALYLCASSLRSGMDYEQYFGPGTRLTVT.

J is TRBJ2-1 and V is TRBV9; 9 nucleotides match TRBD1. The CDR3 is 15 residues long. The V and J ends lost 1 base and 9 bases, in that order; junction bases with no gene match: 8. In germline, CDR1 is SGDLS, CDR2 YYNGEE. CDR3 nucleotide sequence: TGTGCCAGCAGCGTATTGGGACAGGGAATGAGTGAGCAGTTCTTC. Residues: CASSVLGQGMSEQFF.

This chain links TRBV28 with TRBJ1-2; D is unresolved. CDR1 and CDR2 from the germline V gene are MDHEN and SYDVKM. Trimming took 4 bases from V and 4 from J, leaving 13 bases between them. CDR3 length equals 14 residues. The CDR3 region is CASSSRAPFYGYTF. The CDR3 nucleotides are TGTGCCAGCAGTTCCCGGGCCCCCTTCTATGGCTACACCTTC.

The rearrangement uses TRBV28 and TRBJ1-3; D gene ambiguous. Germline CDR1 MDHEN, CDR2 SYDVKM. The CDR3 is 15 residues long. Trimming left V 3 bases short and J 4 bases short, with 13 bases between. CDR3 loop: CASSLLAGGGNTIYF. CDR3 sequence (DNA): TGTGCCAGCAGTTTGCTCGCGGGCGGGGGAAACACCATATATTTT.